This T cell receptor beta chain was retrieved from a study of blood T cell repertoires in COVID-19. Across the study: Whether acute or convalescent, the COVID-19 samples came from the United States, Italy and Spain. PBMCs, B-cell-depleted T cells, or T cells were the source of the cDNA or gDNA that made up the material.

How the authors handled the data: Reference gene primer amplification gave estimated nucleated cell counts. Assay used: immunoSEQ multiplex PCR; TCRdb lists only in-frame clones, some missing. Clone size and the V and J calls come from that table; the DNA yielded D and trimming. The sample carries 100,000 or so clones, roughly 84% recorded once. Deletions cut 3 bases from V and 8 bases from J, with 10 bases between. The CDR3 extends over 12 amino acids. The germline CDR1 and CDR2 sequences are MNHNS and SASEGT. This chain links TRBV6-1 with TRBJ1-2, with TRBD1 as a possible D gene (5 bases). The TCR sequence derives from a human donor in a cohort sampled during active COVID-19. Source material: peripheral blood. CDR3 sequence reads: CASSDRVGGYTF. CDR3 coding DNA: TGTGCCAGCAGTGACAGGGTGGGCGGCTACACCTTC.